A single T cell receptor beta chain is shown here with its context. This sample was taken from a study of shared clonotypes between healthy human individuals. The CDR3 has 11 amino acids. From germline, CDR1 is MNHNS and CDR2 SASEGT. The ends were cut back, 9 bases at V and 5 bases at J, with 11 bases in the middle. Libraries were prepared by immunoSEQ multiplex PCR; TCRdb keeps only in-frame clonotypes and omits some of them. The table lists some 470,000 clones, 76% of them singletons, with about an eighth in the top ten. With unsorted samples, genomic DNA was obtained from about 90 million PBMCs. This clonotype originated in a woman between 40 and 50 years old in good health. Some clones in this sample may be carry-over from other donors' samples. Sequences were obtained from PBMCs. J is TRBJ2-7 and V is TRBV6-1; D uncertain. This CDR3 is CASTVFDEQYF. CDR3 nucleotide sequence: TGTGCCAGTACAGTTTTCGACGAGCAGTACTTC.